The TCR beta chain under discussion was sequenced for a study of blood T cell repertoires in COVID-19. About the study: PBMCs, B-cell-depleted T cells, or T cells provided the cDNA or gDNA that made up the material.

Seattle's enrolled individuals joined amid active infection and were then monitored longitudinally. In its sample, this clone was seen once. Original processing methods: Estimation of nucleated cell counts was performed using reference gene primer amplification. TCRdb's copy holds only in-frame clones and misses some; the assay was immunoSEQ multiplex PCR. Clonal size and the V and J genes are those of that table, whereas D and trimming came from the DNA. The sample includes about 160,000 clones, 85% to 90% of them seen just once. J lost 6 bases, V lost 5 bases, and 3 bases had no gene match. This CDR3 has 12 amino acids. Germline CDR1 and CDR2: SGHTA and FQGNSA.

The origin of this receptor is a woman aged 70 to 79 with COVID-19, enrolled during active disease. This chain joins TRBV7-2 and TRBJ2-7, with 8 positions matching TRBD1. Sequences were obtained from peripheral blood. In DNA, the CDR3 is TGTGCCAGCAGCCGTGACAGGGGCGAGCAGTACTTC. As protein: CASSRDRGEQYF.